A selection of T cell receptor beta chains follows, all from one sample in a study of identical twins. TCRdb itself ran the 5' RACE reads through MiXCR, one entry per CDR3 protein. The top ten clones hold about 1.6% of a sample with fewer than 650,000 distinct CDR3 sequences, under 8.5% of them seen once. The data also belong to a second study, concerning yellow fever vaccine responses in identical twins.

The material sequenced was PBMCs. Receptor source: a woman under 30 in good health. Each CDR3 is given with its conserved first and last residue. Each record gives: D gene, clone size, V gene, J gene, CDR3 DNA, CDR3 protein. The D gene is left open where the match is weak. Rows may omit the clone size; those that give it use once, few, many or a size class.

>.|.|TRBV7-9|TRBJ1-2
TGTGCCAGCAGCCCACAGGGTCGGACTGGCGGCTACACCTTC
CASSPQGRTGGYTF
>.|few|TRBV20-1|TRBJ1-1
TGCAGTGCTAGAGATTGGGGGGGAAGCACTGAAGCTTTCTTT
CSARDWGGSTEAFF
>.|many|TRBV12-3/TRBV12-4|TRBJ1-2
TGTGCCAGCAGTTTGGCAGTCAACTATGGCTACACCTTC
CASSLAVNYGYTF
>TRBD2|many|TRBV5-1|TRBJ2-5
TGCGCCAGCAGCTTGTTCCGGGAGGCTCGGGAGACCCAGTACTTC
CASSLFREARETQYF
>.|.|TRBV13|TRBJ2-1
TGTGCCAGCAGCTTAAACGGTGAGCAGTTCTTC
CASSLNGEQFF
>.|many|TRBV6-5|TRBJ1-6
TGTGCCAGCAGTTACTGGGACACCGGGGATTCACCCCTCCACTTT
CASSYWDTGDSPLHF
>.|.|TRBV15|TRBJ2-2
TGTGCCACCAGCAACCGACAGAAAGTCACCGGGGAGCTGTTTTTT
CATSNRQKVTGELFF
>TRBD1|few|TRBV9|TRBJ2-3
TGTGCCAGCAGCTATTCCGGGACAGGGATAGATACGCAGTATTTT
CASSYSGTGIDTQYF
>.|once|TRBV27|TRBJ2-1
TGTGCCAGCGGGGTATGGACTCGGGCCAGGTATGAGCAGTTCTTC
CASGVWTRARYEQFF
>.|few|TRBV7-6|TRBJ2-7
TGTGCCAGCAGCTTAACTCCCTCCGGGGACGAGCAGTACTTC
CASSLTPSGDEQYF
>TRBD1|many|TRBV6-1|TRBJ2-3
TGTGCCAGCAGCACCCGTTCCCAGGGGGCGTCAGATACGCAGTATTTT
CASSTRSQGASDTQYF
>TRBD2|.|TRBV7-8|TRBJ2-7
TGTGCCAGCACCTTAGGAAGTACTAGCGGGCCCTACGAGCAGTACTTC
CASTLGSTSGPYEQYF
>TRBD1|few|TRBV4-2|TRBJ2-6
TGTGCCAGCAGCCAACCCGGGACAGCTGGGGGTCCTGGGGCCAACGTCCTGACTTTC
CASSQPGTAGGPGANVLTF
>TRBD2|.|TRBV3-1|TRBJ2-6
TGTGCCAGCGGCTTAGCGGGGAGTGGGGCCAACGTCCTGACTTTC
CASGLAGSGANVLTF
>.|.|TRBV4-1|TRBJ2-1
TGCGCCAGCAGCCACGAGCCCAGTTATGAGCAGTTCTTC
CASSHEPSYEQFF
>.|.|TRBV5-1|TRBJ2-3
TGCGCCAGCAGCTTGGGCGTTCAAGGCACAGATACGCAGTATTTT
CASSLGVQGTDTQYF
>.|few|TRBV10-2|TRBJ2-2
TGCGCCAGCAGTGAGTCGGAGACCGGGGAGCTGTTTTTT
CASSESETGELFF
>TRBD2|many|TRBV12-3/TRBV12-4|TRBJ2-1
TGTGCCAGTTCCGGGACTAGCGGGGTATCCTACAATGAGCAGTTCTTC
CASSGTSGVSYNEQFF
>TRBD1|many|TRBV24-1|TRBJ2-3
TGTGCCACCAGTGGCGACAGGGGGCCAGATACGCAGTATTTT
CATSGDRGPDTQYF
>TRBD1|.|TRBV20-1|TRBJ2-7
TGCAGTGCAGGTCGGACAGGGCGCGAGCAGTACTTC
CSAGRTGREQYF
>TRBD2|many|TRBV12-3/TRBV12-4|TRBJ2-1
TGTGCCAGCAGTTTTTCGGGAGGTATGGGTGAGCAGTTCTTC
CASSFSGGMGEQFF
>.|few|TRBV5-1|TRBJ2-1
TGCGCCAGCAGCTTGGCCGCTTTTTCGGGGAATGAGCAGTTCTTC
CASSLAAFSGNEQFF
>TRBD1|many|TRBV5-1|TRBJ1-2
TGCGCCAGCAGCTATGAGGGGGCATGGTATGGCTACACCTTC
CASSYEGAWYGYTF
>.|.|TRBV12-3/TRBV12-4|TRBJ1-1
TGTGCCAGCAGTTTAAACAGTGTCGTTGAAGCTTTCTTT
CASSLNSVVEAFF
>TRBD1|.|TRBV25-1|TRBJ1-4
TGTGCCAGCAGTGACGTTGGTCAGGGGGCGGGAAAACTGTTTTTT
CASSDVGQGAGKLFF
>TRBD2|many|TRBV5-8|TRBJ2-1
TGTGCCAGTCTGGCGGGAGAGGTTTATGAGCAGTTCTTC
CASLAGEVYEQFF
>.|many|TRBV20-1|TRBJ2-3
TGCAGTGCTAGATCGATAGATACGCAGTATTTT
CSARSIDTQYF
>.|.|TRBV6-4|TRBJ1-1
TGTGCCAGCAGTGATTCGGGGACACCAAGAAAGGAAGCTTTCTTT
CASSDSGTPRKEAFF
>.|many|TRBV20-1|TRBJ1-6
TGCAGTGCTAGAGATTTACAGGGAAATTCACCCCTCCACTTT
CSARDLQGNSPLHF
>.|few|TRBV20-1|TRBJ1-5
TGCAGTGCTAGAGATAGGCAGGGCTCCAATCAGCCCCAGCATTTT
CSARDRQGSNQPQHF
>.|.|TRBV24-1|TRBJ1-1
TGTGCCACCAGTGATTTCGCCGACACTGAAGCTTTCTTT
CATSDFADTEAFF
>.|many|TRBV12-3/TRBV12-4|TRBJ2-5
TGTGCCAGCAGTTTGGGGGTTCAGGAACCTATGGAGACCCAGTACTTC
CASSLGVQEPMETQYF
>TRBD1|many|TRBV7-2|TRBJ1-3
TGTGCCAGCAGCCAGCAGACAGGGCGAAACACCATATATTTT
CASSQQTGRNTIYF
>TRBD2|.|TRBV4-1|TRBJ2-4
TGCGCCAGCAGCCCATCTTCGGGTGGGCGGGAGACTCGAAACATTCAGTACTTC
CASSPSSGGRETRNIQYF
>.|many|TRBV12-3/TRBV12-4|TRBJ2-7
TGTGCCACCACCCGGGGGCTCTCCTACGAGCAGTACTTC
CATTRGLSYEQYF
>.|.|TRBV6-5|TRBJ1-2
TGTGCCAGCAGTTTTCCCCAGGGCGGGGGCTACACCTTC
CASSFPQGGGYTF
>TRBD2|.|TRBV29-1|TRBJ2-7
TGCAGCGCCGCGGGAGGTTCAACCTACGAGCAGTACTTC
CSAAGGSTYEQYF
>TRBD1|.|TRBV6-1|TRBJ1-3
TGTGCCAGCAGTGCCGGGACAGAGTCTGGAAACACCATATATTTT
CASSAGTESGNTIYF
>.|many|TRBV20-1|TRBJ2-3
TGCAGTGCCATAAAGGGGTATGGGACAGATACGCAGTATTTT
CSAIKGYGTDTQYF
>TRBD2|.|TRBV7-2|TRBJ2-7
TGTGCCAGCAGCTTAGTCGGTAGCGGGATCTACGAGCAGTACTTC
CASSLVGSGIYEQYF
>TRBD1|.|TRBV5-1|TRBJ2-2
TGCGCCAGCAGCAAGGACAGGGGGCAGGGCGGGGAGCTGTTTTTT
CASSKDRGQGGELFF
>TRBD2|.|TRBV24-1|TRBJ2-1
TGTGCCACCAGTGATTTAAAACAGGGACTAGACTATCGGGAGCAGTTCTTC
CATSDLKQGLDYREQFF
>.|few|TRBV14|TRBJ2-1
TGTGCCAGCAGTCCCAGAGTAGTGGGTGAGCAGTTCTTC
CASSPRVVGEQFF
>.|many|TRBV5-1|TRBJ1-4
TGCGCCAGCAGCTTAGCACAGGGAGAGAATGAAAAACTGTTTTTT
CASSLAQGENEKLFF
>.|.|TRBV4-1|TRBJ1-1
TGCGCCAGCAGCCAACCAGGTCTATTGAACACTGAAGCTTTCTTT
CASSQPGLLNTEAFF
>.|.|TRBV11-2|TRBJ1-1
TGTGCCAGCAGCTTCGGGGGGGTGAACACTGAAGCTTTCTTT
CASSFGGVNTEAFF
>TRBD1|few|TRBV5-1|TRBJ2-2
TGCGCCAGCAGAGGATTCCGCGACAGGGCCCTTCGGGACACCGGGGAGCTGTTTTTT
CASRGFRDRALRDTGELFF
>TRBD1|.|TRBV12-3/TRBV12-4|TRBJ1-5
TGTGCCAGCAGTCCCCTGGGACAGGGAAGCTTAAATCAGCCCCAGCATTTT
CASSPLGQGSLNQPQHF